This T cell receptor beta chain was captured in a study of shared clonotypes between healthy human individuals. The overall study: Donor ages ranged 18 to 49 years: a couple of women, three men. Three CD4 naive, three CD4 memory, two CD8 naive and one CD8 memory plate were used per donor. Study results and caveats: In general, naive subsets displayed greater estimated richness than memory subsets did.

Repertoires were generated with immunoSEQ multiplex PCR, while TCRdb's copy carries only in-frame clones and drops some. This table has about 2 million clones, about 95% appearing once. Regarding this clone: Its specificity is unknown.

As defined, naive CD8 cells were CD45RO-negative and positively selected for CCR7, with terminally differentiated effector memory CD45RA+ cells excluded. The sequence was obtained from a man aged 18-30 years in good health. Sequencing was carried out using naive CD8+ T cells sorted from blood.

The chain's CDR3 is CASSQDFSGSLTDTQYF. The CDR3 region has the DNA TGCGCCAGCAGCCAAGATTTTAGCGGGAGCCTCACAGATACGCAGTATTTT. V and J are TRBV4-1 and TRBJ2-3; 9 nucleotides agree with TRBD2. The CDR3 has 17 residues. CDR1 and CDR2 from the germline V gene are MGHRA and YSYEKL. Germline trimming cut 0 bases from V and 2 bases from J; bases unmatched to any gene: 6.